This T cell receptor (beta chain) came from a study of shared clonotypes between healthy human individuals. TCRdb keeps only in-frame clones here, not all; method: immunoSEQ multiplex PCR. The sample records about 2 million clones, around 95% being singletons. This CDR3 has 15 residues. V lost 2 bases and J 4 bases, leaving 14 bases between the germline ends. Germline CDR1 and CDR2: ENHRY and SYGVKD. The V call is TRBV10-3, the J call TRBJ2-5; D unresolved. This receptor was identified in a man in his late teens or twenties in good health. The sequenced sample consisted of naive CD4+ T cells sorted from blood. Subset in this sample: CD45RA+ positively selected. The CDR3 loop reads CAISERWTEGETQYF. In nucleotides, the CDR3 is TGTGCCATCAGTGAGAGATGGACCGAAGGAGAGACCCAGTACTTC.